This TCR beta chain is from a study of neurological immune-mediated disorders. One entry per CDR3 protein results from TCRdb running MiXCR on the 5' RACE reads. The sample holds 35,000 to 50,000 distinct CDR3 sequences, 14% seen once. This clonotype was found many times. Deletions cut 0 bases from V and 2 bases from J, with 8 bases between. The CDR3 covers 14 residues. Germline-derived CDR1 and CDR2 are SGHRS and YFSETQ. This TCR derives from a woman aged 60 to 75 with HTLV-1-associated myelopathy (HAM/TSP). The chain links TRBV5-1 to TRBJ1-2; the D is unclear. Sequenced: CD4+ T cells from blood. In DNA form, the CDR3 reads TGCGCCAGCAGCTTGGGGTTCCCAAACTATGGCTACACCTTC. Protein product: CASSLGFPNYGYTF.